The 26 T cell receptor beta chains given below trace back to one sample, sequenced in a study of cytomegalovirus exposure and HLA in healthy donors (dated by TCRdb to about 2017). The receptor library was made with the immunoSEQ multiplex PCR assay. For the multiplex PCR, a mixture combining 60 forward primers for TCR Vbeta segments and 13 reverse primers for TCR Jbeta segments was used. TCRdb mirrors the immuneACCESS table, restricted to in-frame sequences. Some clones are absent from its copies; in checked studies, under half trace to an unresolved V gene, and the reason for the others is unknown. In all, the sample holds about 180,000 clones, and around 82% of those were seen once. 1% of the sample comes from the top ten. Specimen: PBMCs. Receptors originate from a man aged 30 to 45 in good health and CMV-seronegative.

The chain has TRBV28 and TRBJ2-7; perhaps TRBD2 as D (5 bases). The germline V gene has CDR1 MDHEN and CDR2 SYDVKM. The germline V and J ends were trimmed by 10 bases and 2 bases, with 9 bases remaining between them. The CDR3 runs to 11 residues. Written as DNA, the CDR3 is TGTGCCACCGCGGGCCCCTACGAGCAGTACTTC. This encodes CATAGPYEQYF. Combining the CDR3 with reference TRBV28 and TRBJ2-7 gives the whole variable domain DVKVTQSSRYLVKRTGEKVFLECVQDMDHENMFWYRQDPGLGLRLIYFSYDVKMKEKGDIPEGYSVSREKKERFSLILESASTNQTSMYLCATAGPYEQYFGPGTRLTVT.

The chain combines TRBV19 with TRBJ2-6; TRBD2 agrees at 11 bases. The germline CDR1 and CDR2 sequences are LNHDA and SQIVND (reference sequence). The CDR3 consists of 19 residues. Losses at the gene ends were 5 bases for V and 3 bases for J; bases not matched to a gene: 12. CDR3 sequence (DNA): TGTGCCAGTAGTGTAGCGGGGGGGCGCCTTCGAAGTGGGGCCAACGTCCTGACTTTC. It translates to CASSVAGGRLRSGANVLTF.

The chain has TRBV2 and TRBJ2-5; maybe TRBD1 (7 bases). CDR3 length: 14 residues. From germline, CDR1 is SNHLY and CDR2 FYNNEI. V was trimmed by 6 bases and J by 0 bases, leaving 11 bases between them. The CDR3 here is CASSGGQHQETQYF. DNA of the CDR3: TGTGCCAGCAGCGGGGGACAGCACCAAGAGACCCAGTACTTC.

The V call is TRBV7-9, the J call TRBJ2-3; 7 bases are a match to TRBD2. The CDR3 is 17 residues long. Trimming at V came to 2 bases and at J to 4 bases, leaving 12 bases not matched to a gene. From germline, CDR1 is SEHNR and CDR2 FQNEAQ (reference sequence). The CDR3 is CASSLYIGREYPDTQYF. In DNA, the CDR3 is TGTGCCAGCAGCTTATACATTGGGCGGGAGTACCCAGATACGCAGTATTTT. The entire variable domain, with the rest obtained from reference TRBV7-9 and TRBJ2-3, is as follows: DTGVSQNPRHKITKRGQNVTFRCDPISEHNRLYWYRQTLGQGPEFLTYFQNEAQLEKSRLLSDRFSAERPKGSFSTLEIQRTEQGDSAMYLCASSLYIGREYPDTQYFGPGTRLTVL.

The CDR3 DNA sequence: TGTGCCAGCAGCCCTGGGACTAGCGGGAGTATCTACAATGAGCAGTTCTTC. Amino acids: CASSPGTSGSIYNEQFF. The V and J genes are TRBV7-9 and TRBJ2-1; TRBD2 aligns across 14 bases. The V gene end was trimmed by 5 bases and the J gene end by 3 bases; junction bases not matched to a gene: 6. CDR1 and CDR2 from the germline V gene are SEHNR and FQNEAQ (reference sequence). The CDR3 runs to 17 residues.

This clone was picked up a small number of times. The V and J genes are TRBV28 and TRBJ2-7; a possible D gene is TRBD2 (6 bases). This CDR3 has 14 residues. The ends were cut back, 4 bases at V and 6 bases at J, with 16 bases in the middle. Per germline, CDR1 MDHEN and CDR2 SYDVKM. CDR3 sequence (DNA): TGTGCCAGCAGTTCTCCCTCGGGACTCCTCGAGCAGTACTTC. The encoded protein is CASSSPSGLLEQYF.

The rearrangement joins TRBV27 to TRBJ2-3, with 7 positions matching TRBD1. The germline V gene encodes CDR1 MNHEY and CDR2 SMNVEV (reference sequence). The junction had 14 bases not matched to a gene; V was cut back by 2 bases and J by 9 bases. This CDR3 is 16 amino acids long. The CDR3 loop is CASSLLPGGMGDTQYF. Here the CDR3 DNA reads TGTGCCAGCAGTTTACTTCCAGGGGGAATGGGTGACACGCAGTATTTT.

V gene TRBV27 combines with J gene TRBJ2-7; TRBD1 aligns across 8 bases. With 7 bases clipped from V and 1 base from J, the junction kept 3 bases outside the gene matches. Germline V lookup: CDR1 MNHEY, CDR2 SMNVEV (reference sequence). This CDR3 is built from 13 residues. CDR3 DNA: TGTGCCAGCACTTGGACAGGGTCCTACGAGCAGTACTTC. Residues: CASTWTGSYEQYF.

Worth noting for this clone: At one boundary the junction diverges from the germline segment, which might be a read error. The sample holds other DNA sequences that translate to the same CDR3. The rearrangement joins TRBV14 to TRBJ1-2, with a tentative D call TRBD1 (5 bases). CDR3 size: 14 residues. The germline V gene has CDR1 SGHDN and CDR2 FVKESK. CDR3 DNA sequence: TGCGCCAGCAGCCACCGAGACAGCCCAATTAGATGGACCTTC. Amino acid sequence: CASSHRDSPIRWTF. Full variable domain (remainder filled in from reference TRBV14 and TRBJ1-2): EAGVTQFPSHSVIEKGQTVTLRCDPISGHDNLYWYRRVMGKEIKFLLHFVKESKQDESGMPNNRFLAERTGGTYSTLKVQPAELEDSGVYFCASSHRDSPIRWTFGSGTRLTVV.

V and J are TRBV2 and TRBJ1-5, with TRBD1 matching over 7 bases. Germline CDR1 is SNHLY and CDR2 is FYNNEI. V lost 5 bases, J lost 8 bases, and 6 bases stayed unmatched. The CDR3 totals 13 residues. For the CDR3, the DNA is TGTGCCAGCAGTCGCAGGGGGTCAGAGCCCCAGCATTTT. It encodes CASSRRGSEPQHF.

This chain uses TRBV2 with TRBJ2-1, with TRBD1 identical over 7 bases. The germline CDR1 and CDR2 sequences are SNHLY and FYNNEI. With V trimmed by 7 bases and J by 6 bases, 12 bases remained unmatched. CDR3 size: 15 residues. CDR3 amino acids: CASKMRDSLSNEQFF. For the CDR3, the DNA is TGTGCCAGCAAAATGAGGGACAGTCTATCCAATGAGCAGTTCTTC.

This CDR3 reads CASSLFGGDTEAFF. CDR3 DNA sequence: TGCGCCAGCAGCTTGTTCGGGGGAGACACTGAAGCTTTCTTT. The genes are TRBV5-1 and TRBJ1-1; D is possibly TRBD1 (5 bases). V lost 1 base and J 3 bases, leaving 10 bases between the germline ends. This CDR3 contains 14 residues. Germline V lookup: CDR1 SGHRS, CDR2 YFSETQ.

The chain employs TRBV4-1 and TRBJ2-3, with TRBD1 identical over 7 bases. V shed 0 bases and J 4 bases; nucleotides not matched to a gene: 7. Germline CDR1 MGHRA, CDR2 YSYEKL. The CDR3 loop spans 16 amino acids. In DNA form, the CDR3 reads TGCGCCAGCAGCCAAGACCGAGGGGGCCAGGCAGATACGCAGTATTTT. Protein sequence: CASSQDRGGQADTQYF.

In DNA form, the CDR3 reads TGTGCCTGGAGTGTTCCTAGCGGGGGATCCTCCTACGAGCAGTACTTC. Encoded protein: CAWSVPSGGSSYEQYF. The rearrangement links TRBV30 to TRBJ2-7, with 10 bases that match TRBD2. The germline V gene has CDR1 GTSNPN and CDR2 SVGIG (reference sequence). V was pared by 0 bases and J by 0 bases, with 5 bases of the junction left unmatched. The CDR3 consists of 16 residues.

The chain has TRBV27 and TRBJ1-1; maybe TRBD1 (5 bases). Per germline, CDR1 MNHEY and CDR2 SMNVEV (reference sequence). Trimming left V 3 bases short and J 8 bases short, with 10 bases between. This CDR3 contains 12 residues. CDR3 in DNA: TGTGCCAGCAGTTTTTACAAGGGGGAAGCTTTCTTT. It yields the protein CASSFYKGEAFF.

The CDR3 DNA sequence: TGTGCCAGCAGCTTAGACCACAGGGTTTTAGAGACCCAGTACTTC. It specifies CASSLDHRVLETQYF. The V and J genes are TRBV7-2 and TRBJ2-5, with D perhaps matching TRBD1 (6 bases). Trimming shortened V by 1 base and J by 4 bases, and 13 bases separated the two germline ends. The V gene's germline CDR1 is SGHTA and CDR2 FQGNSA. The CDR3 consists of 15 residues.

This rearrangement joins TRBV5-6 to TRBJ1-1, with TRBD1 as a possible D gene (6 bases). This CDR3 region has 14 residues. The germline V and J ends were trimmed by 4 bases and 5 bases, with 15 bases remaining between them. The V gene's germline CDR1 is SGHDT and CDR2 YYEEEE. The CDR3 DNA sequence: TGTGCCAGCAGCCTTACAGGGAAAGGGACTGAAGCTTTCTTT. This codes for CASSLTGKGTEAFF.

This clone was seen once. The chain couples TRBV4-1 to TRBJ1-2, with TRBD1 matching 8 bases. Germline assignment: CDR1 MGHRA and CDR2 YSYEKL. The ends lost 4 bases at V and 2 bases at J; junction bases unmatched: 3. The CDR3 spans 14 residues. The CDR3 region is CASSPGQGNYGYTF. The CDR3 DNA is TGCGCCAGCAGCCCTGGACAGGGAAACTATGGCTACACCTTC.

The chain combines TRBV10-3 with TRBJ2-3; 10 bases are shared with TRBD2. CDR3 length: 16 residues. After removal of 10 bases from V and 4 bases from J, the junction contained 14 bases not matched to a gene. Per germline, CDR1 ENHRY and CDR2 SYGVKD. The CDR3 reads CATHPSGRNLADTQYF. CDR3 in DNA: TGTGCCACCCATCCTAGCGGGAGAAACTTAGCAGATACGCAGTATTTT.

The sample holds one count of this clone. For the CDR3, the DNA is TGTGCCAGCAGCCGAGCCGGGACTGTGCGGGACGAGCAGTACTTC. As protein: CASSRAGTVRDEQYF. The chain uses TRBV4-2 and TRBJ2-7; TRBD2 might be the D (6 bases). The germline V gene has CDR1 LGHNA and CDR2 YNFKEQ. The CDR3 contains 15 residues. V lost 4 bases and J lost 5, with 18 bases in between.

This clone showed up just a few times. The chain joins TRBV4-2 to TRBJ1-5; D is possibly TRBD1 (6 bases). CDR1 is LGHNA and CDR2 is YNFKEQ in the germline V gene. The V end was cut by 5 bases, the J end by 2 bases, with 7 bases between. The CDR3 covers 13 residues. CDR3 nucleotide sequence: TGTGCCAGCAGCTCAGGGGGCAATCAGCCCCAGCATTTT. Its protein product is CASSSGGNQPQHF.

The rearrangement uses TRBV2 and TRBJ2-5; D uncertain. TRBJ2-7 matches the DNA end more closely, so the J call is doubtful. This CDR3 comprises 15 residues. Germline V gene data show CDR1 as SNHLY and CDR2 as FYNNEI. The CDR3 nucleotides read TGTGCCAGCAGTGGTACGAGGTTAACCACCTACGAGCAGTACTTC. Translating gives CASSGTRLTTYEQYF.

V gene TRBV21-1 combines with J gene TRBJ1-3; the table's D call of TRBD1 was not tested on the DNA. TRBV21-1 represents a pseudogene. There are 15 residues in the CDR3. CDR3 sequence reads: CASSLRVLHGNTIYF. CDR3 bases: TGTGCCAGCAGCCTCAGGGTCCTCCATGGAAACACCATATATTTT.

The chain employs TRBV5-1 and TRBJ2-1, with D unclear. Germline V gene sequence: CDR1 SGHRS, CDR2 YFSETQ. The CDR3 runs 12 residues. Trimming removed 4 bases at V and 7 bases at J, with 9 bases between. This CDR3 reads CASSLAVNEQFF. For the CDR3, the DNA is TGCGCCAGCAGCCTGGCGGTAAATGAGCAGTTCTTC.

The rearrangement joins TRBV7-2 to TRBJ2-5; weak D call: TRBD2 (5 bases). Trimming took off 5 bases at V and 9 bases at J, with 22 bases between the two ends. CDR1 and CDR2 from the germline V gene are SGHTA and FQGNSA. This CDR3 region has 15 residues. CDR3 loop: CASSPRVFSRTAQYF. CDR3 DNA: TGTGCCAGCAGCCCGCGGGTCTTCTCCCGAACGGCCCAGTACTTC.

This clone was seen a single time. V usage is TRBV13 and J usage is TRBJ2-7, with 9 bases that match TRBD1. Per germline, CDR1 PRHDT and CDR2 FYEKMQ (reference sequence). The CDR3 runs to 15 residues. The V gene end was trimmed by 4 bases and the J gene end by 5 bases; junction bases not matched to a gene: 9. The CDR3, as DNA: TGTGCCAGCAGCTGGTGGGGACAGGGTATGAACGAGCAGTACTTC. This translates into CASSWWGQGMNEQYF.